A single sample gave rise to the 28 T cell receptor beta chains below, sequenced in a study of blood T cells in healthy people across ages. Together with a sample-barcoded 5' primer, a J-beta primer mix was included in a second PCR lasting roughly 6 to 12 cycles. A single record per CDR3 protein comes from TCRdb applying MiXCR to the 5' RACE reads. This table has around 750,000 distinct CDR3 sequences, about 55% appearing once. Sample: blood. The source is an older man in good health.

The chain uses TRBV9 and TRBJ2-1; 8 bases fit TRBD2. CDR3 length: 14 amino acids. CDR1 is SGDLS and CDR2 is YYNGEE in the germline V gene. V dropped 1 base and J dropped 10; count of bases not matched to a gene: 7. CDR3 nucleotide sequence: TGTGCCAGCAGCGTATCCGCGGGAGGCCCAGAGCAGTTCTTC. Amino acid sequence: CASSVSAGGPEQFF. The whole variable domain, remainder taken from reference TRBV9 and TRBJ2-1, is DSGVTQTPKHLITATGQRVTLRCSPRSGDLSVYWYQQSLDQGLQFLIQYYNGEERAKGNILERFSAQQFPDLHSELNLSSLELGDSALYFCASSVSAGGPEQFFGPGTRLTVL.

The chain uses TRBV9 and TRBJ1-2; D is undetermined. From germline, CDR1 is SGDLS and CDR2 YYNGEE. Trimming stripped 0 bases from V and 5 bases from J, with 8 bases between. The CDR3 is 13 amino acids. The CDR3 DNA reads TGTGCCAGCAGCGTAGAACAGAATTATGGCTACACCTTC. It encodes CASSVEQNYGYTF.

The chain uses TRBV10-1 and TRBJ2-1; tentative D call: TRBD1 (5 bases). The V end was cut by 3 bases, the J end by 8 bases, with 17 bases between. The CDR3 is 15 amino acids. The germline V gene has CDR1 WNHNN and CDR2 SYGVQD (reference sequence). CDR3 DNA: TGCGCCAGCAGTGAACCAGGTCTAGGGGCCCATGAGCAGTTCTTC. Protein product: CASSEPGLGAHEQFF.

The CDR3 spells CSVGGDRDNQPQHF. The CDR3, as DNA: TGCAGCGTTGGGGGGGACAGAGACAATCAGCCCCAGCATTTT. The rearrangement links TRBV29-1 to TRBJ1-5, with 7 positions matching TRBD1. V dropped 4 bases and J dropped 3; count of bases not matched to a gene: 6. CDR3 length: 14 residues. Germline loops: CDR1 SQVTM, CDR2 ANQGSEA.

This clonotype was detected once. The J gene is TRBJ1-1, the V gene TRBV9; TRBD1 might be the D (5 bases). V lost 0 bases and J 4 bases, leaving 13 bases between the germline ends. The germline V gene has CDR1 SGDLS and CDR2 YYNGEE. CDR3 length equals 15 residues. CDR3 sequence reads: CASSVVGGARTEAFF. The DNA for the CDR3 is TGTGCCAGCAGCGTAGTGGGAGGGGCGCGCACTGAAGCTTTCTTT.

This sequence joins TRBV24-1 and TRBJ1-2; D is perhaps TRBD1 (5 bases). The CDR3 is 15 amino acids. The V end was cut by 2 bases, the J end by 5 bases, with 14 bases between. Per the germline V gene, CDR1 is KGHDR and CDR2 is SFDVKD. CDR3 sequence reads: CATSDSDRMEYGYTF. In DNA form, the CDR3 reads TGTGCCACCAGTGATTCTGACAGAATGGAATATGGCTACACCTTC.

This chain connects TRBV29-1 to TRBJ2-3, with TRBD1 matching over 12 bases. The CDR3 runs to 13 residues. After removal of 7 bases from V and 6 bases from J, the junction contained 5 bases not matched to a gene. The germline V gene has CDR1 SQVTM and CDR2 ANQGSEA. This chain's CDR3 is CSAGTGGSDTQYF. The CDR3 DNA sequence: TGCAGCGCGGGGACAGGGGGCTCGGATACGCAGTATTTT.

The chain is built from TRBV6-6 and TRBJ1-5; 12 bases map to TRBD1. The CDR3 loop spans 14 amino acids. CDR1 is MNHNY, CDR2 SVGAGI, per germline (reference sequence). V lost 6 bases, J lost 6 bases, and 3 bases stayed unmatched. The CDR3, as DNA: TGTGCCAGCAGGGGACAGGGGGCGAGTCAGCCCCAGCATTTT. Protein product: CASRGQGASQPQHF.

V gene TRBV18 combines with J gene TRBJ2-5, with a tentative D call TRBD1 (5 bases). V lost 1 base and J 5 bases, leaving 11 bases between the germline ends. Germline CDR1 KGHSH, CDR2 LQKENI. The CDR3 runs to 14 residues. The DNA of the CDR3 is TGTGCCAGCTCACCACTTGGGGCAGCGGAGACCCAGTACTTC. This gives the protein CASSPLGAAETQYF.

V usage is TRBV27 and J usage is TRBJ2-7, with D perhaps given as TRBD1 or TRBD2 (6 bases each). Trimming took off 5 bases at V and 0 bases at J, with 17 bases between the two ends. The CDR3 extends over 16 amino acids. The germline V gene has CDR1 MNHEY and CDR2 SMNVEV (reference sequence). Here the CDR3 reads CASSLSMGGPSYEQYF. The CDR3 DNA reads as TGTGCCAGCAGTCTGTCCATGGGGGGCCCCTCCTACGAGCAGTACTTC.

This clonotype came up a few times. J is TRBJ2-1 and V is TRBV6-1, with D maybe TRBD1 (5 bases). The germline V gene has CDR1 MNHNS and CDR2 SASEGT. V dropped 4 bases and J dropped 5 bases, with 12 bases sitting between them. The CDR3 is 14 residues long. The chain's CDR3 is CASSVSPRDNEQFF. CDR3 nucleotide sequence: TGTGCCAGCAGTGTTTCCCCCAGGGACAATGAGCAGTTCTTC.

The chain is built from TRBV7-3 and TRBJ2-3; D is ambiguous. CDR3 length: 17 amino acids. Trimming removed 0 bases at V and 3 bases at J, with 16 bases between. The V gene's germline CDR1 is SGHTA and CDR2 FQGTGA. CDR3 coding DNA: TGTGCCAGCAGCTTAACAAGTCGAGCATCTGGGACAGATACGCAGTATTTT. Translation gives CASSLTSRASGTDTQYF.

In DNA, the CDR3 is TGTGCCAGCAGCGTAGTAACTAGCGGTAGCAATGAGCAGTACTTC. Amino acid sequence: CASSVVTSGSNEQYF. The genes are TRBV9 and TRBJ2-7; 8 bases fit TRBD2. Germline CDR1 and CDR2: SGDLS and YYNGEE. The CDR3 is made up of 15 amino acids. Trimming at V came to 0 bases and at J to 7 bases, leaving 9 bases not matched to a gene.

The chain combines TRBV6-4 with TRBJ2-7, with D possibly TRBD2 on 6 matching bases. Germline V gene sequence: CDR1 MRHNA, CDR2 SNTAGT. CDR3 length: 15 residues. Trimming pared 0 bases from V and 2 bases from J, leaving 11 bases between. As DNA, the CDR3 is TGTGCCAGCAGTGACTCCGCGGGAAGAGCCTACGAGCAGTACTTC. Amino acids: CASSDSAGRAYEQYF.

The CDR3 DNA follows: TGCAGTGCTAGAGACGCAACAGGGGGCGTGATAGGGGATGGCTACACCTTC. The encoded protein is CSARDATGGVIGDGYTF. V usage is TRBV20-1 and J usage is TRBJ1-2; the match to TRBD1 covers 9 bases. This CDR3 has 17 residues. The V and J ends lost 0 bases and 6 bases, in that order; junction bases with no gene match: 14. CDR1 and CDR2 from the germline V gene are DFQATT and SNEGSKA (reference sequence).

J is TRBJ2-5 and V is TRBV5-4; TRBD2 agrees at 9 bases. Losses at the gene ends were 2 bases for V and 5 bases for J; bases not matched to a gene: 10. The CDR3 contains 16 residues. The V gene's germline CDR1 is SGHNT and CDR2 YYREEE (reference sequence). CDR3 bases: TGTGCCAGCAGCTTCCCCCTAGCGGGAACGGGGGAGACCCAGTACTTC. Protein sequence: CASSFPLAGTGETQYF. The variable domain in full, completed from reference TRBV5-4 and TRBJ2-5, reads ETGVTQSPTHLIKTRGQQVTLRCSSQSGHNTVSWYQQALGQGPQFIFQYYREEENGRGNFPPRFSGLQFPNYSSELNVNALELDDSALYLCASSFPLAGTGETQYFGPGTRLLVL.

This clonotype has more than one count but fewer than ten. The DNA of the CDR3 is TGCGCCAGCAGCCAAGGGCCCCCGACAGGGGAGGTCTTTTTTGGGGCCAACGTCCTGACTTTC. Encoded protein: CASSQGPPTGEVFFGANVLTF. This sequence joins TRBV4-1 and TRBJ2-6; 8 bases agree with TRBD1. The ends lost 1 base at V and 3 bases at J; junction bases unmatched: 17. The CDR3 totals 21 residues. Germline CDR1 is MGHRA and CDR2 is YSYEKL.

The table lists this clonotype with a count of one. The chain is built from TRBV3-1 and TRBJ1-2, with D possibly matching TRBD1 (5 bases). This CDR3 contains 15 residues. CDR1 LGHDT and CDR2 YNNKEL come from the germline V gene (reference sequence). V lost 3 bases, J lost 1 base, and 12 bases lay in between. DNA of the CDR3: TGTGCCAGCAGCCACGGTCAGGGCCTTAACTATGGCTACACCTTC. This gives the protein CASSHGQGLNYGYTF.

At least ten counts were recorded for this clonotype. The CDR3 protein is CASSQDRGRRNEQFF. CDR3 nucleotides: TGTGCCAGCAGTCAGGACAGGGGGCGAAGGAATGAGCAGTTCTTC. V usage is TRBV28 and J usage is TRBJ2-1, with 11 positions matching TRBD1. The CDR3 covers 15 residues. In germline, CDR1 is MDHEN, CDR2 SYDVKM. The V gene end was trimmed by 5 bases and the J gene end by 7 bases; junction bases not matched to a gene: 7.

This clonotype was detected once. V usage is TRBV12-3 or TRBV12-4 and J usage is TRBJ2-1, with 10 positions matching TRBD1. V dropped 8 bases and J dropped 0; count of bases not matched to a gene: 7. The CDR3 loop spans 16 amino acids. CDR3 coding DNA: TGTGCCAGCGACTCGGGACAGGGGCTCTCCTACAATGAGCAGTTCTTC. It codes for CASDSGQGLSYNEQFF.

This clonotype was counted between two and nine times. The CDR3 loop reads CASSPPRPLADYNEQFF. DNA of the CDR3: TGTGCCAGCAGTCCCCCACGGCCTCTAGCGGACTACAATGAGCAGTTCTTC. The chain employs TRBV12-3 or TRBV12-4 and TRBJ2-1; TRBD2 agrees at 7 bases. Trimming cost V 5 bases and J 3 bases; bases outside gene matches: 13. There are 17 residues in the CDR3.

The chain recombines TRBV9 with TRBJ1-5; D remains ambiguous. V was trimmed by 0 bases and J by 1 base, leaving 20 bases between them. The CDR3 runs to 19 residues. Germline CDR1 reads SGDLS; CDR2 reads YYNGEE. In nucleotides, the CDR3 is TGTGCCAGCAGCGTAGCCTACAGAAACAAAGAACTAAGCAATCAGCCCCAGCATTTT. Encoded protein: CASSVAYRNKELSNQPQHF. The complete variable domain, with remaining parts taken from reference TRBV9 and TRBJ1-5, reads DSGVTQTPKHLITATGQRVTLRCSPRSGDLSVYWYQQSLDQGLQFLIQYYNGEERAKGNILERFSAQQFPDLHSELNLSSLELGDSALYFCASSVAYRNKELSNQPQHFGDGTRLSIL.

The J gene is TRBJ2-7, the V gene TRBV6-1, with 7 bases lining up with TRBD1. Trimming at V came to 4 bases and at J to 3 bases, leaving 3 bases not matched to a gene. Germline CDR1 reads MNHNS; CDR2 reads SASEGT. The length of the CDR3 is 13 residues. The CDR3 region has the DNA TGTGCCAGCAGTGCGGGACAGCACTACGAGCAGTACTTC. Amino acids: CASSAGQHYEQYF.

The chain recombines TRBV11-2 with TRBJ2-1; D possibly corresponds to TRBD2 (6 bases). The CDR3 runs 11 residues. The germline CDR1 and CDR2 sequences are SGHAT and FQNNGV. The ends were cut back, 6 bases at V and 12 bases at J, with 12 bases in the middle. This CDR3 reads CASRHSGRQFF. The CDR3 DNA reads as TGTGCCAGCAGGCATAGCGGTCGGCAGTTCTTC.

This clonotype was observed a handful of times. A much larger clone differs by one base, so this may be a read error. V usage is TRBV7-9 and J usage is TRBJ2-7, with D perhaps TRBD2 (5 bases). From germline, CDR1 is SEHNR and CDR2 FQNEAQ (reference sequence). CDR3 length: 13 amino acids. V lost 5 bases to trimming and J lost 4 bases, with 12 bases between them. The CDR3 protein is CASSVGAAYEQYF. Written as DNA, the CDR3 is TGTGCCAGCAGCGTAGGAGCGGCTTACGAGCAGTACTTC.

V and J are TRBV30 and TRBJ2-7; 12 nucleotides agree with TRBD2. The CDR3 is 16 amino acids. Losses at the gene ends were 0 bases for V and 0 bases for J; bases not matched to a gene: 3. The germline gives CDR1 GTSNPN, CDR2 SVGIG (reference sequence). The CDR3 DNA reads TGTGCCTGGAGTGTACTAGCGGGAGGCCGCTCCTACGAGCAGTACTTC. Its protein is CAWSVLAGGRSYEQYF.

This clonotype occurred a few times. J is TRBJ2-3 and V is TRBV29-1, with TRBD2 as a possible D gene (5 bases). Per the germline V gene, CDR1 is SQVTM and CDR2 is ANQGSEA. The CDR3 sequence is 12 residues long. Between the trimmed V and J ends, which lost 4 bases and 1 base, there was a span of 6 bases. The CDR3 here is CSVVEGTDTQYF. CDR3 DNA sequence: TGCAGCGTTGTGGAGGGCACAGATACGCAGTATTTT.

The rearrangement links TRBV2 to TRBJ1-1, with 9 nucleotides matching TRBD1. V was pared by 11 bases and J by 0 bases, with 1 base of the junction left unmatched. CDR1 and CDR2 from the germline V gene are SNHLY and FYNNEI. CDR3 length: 12 amino acids. The DNA of the CDR3 is TGTGCCGGACAGGGGCTGAACACTGAAGCTTTCTTT. This codes for CAGQGLNTEAFF.